This T cell receptor (beta chain) is drawn from a study of T cell responses to AZD1222 COVID-19 vaccine. CDR1 is SGHKS and CDR2 is YYEKEE in the germline V gene (reference sequence). Trimming at V came to 4 bases and at J to 6 bases, leaving 5 bases not matched to a gene. The CDR3 spans 13 residues. Libraries were prepared by immunoSEQ multiplex PCR; TCRdb keeps only in-frame clonotypes and omits some of them. Here the sample spans 170,000 or so clones, 90% being singletons. The J gene is TRBJ2-7, the V gene TRBV5-5; 9 bases are a match to TRBD1. The input for sequencing was peripheral blood, taken on day 0 of AZD1222 vaccination. This TCR came from an adult in good health. The CDR3 protein is CASSPWTGVEQYF. CDR3 coding DNA: TGTGCCAGCAGCCCTTGGACAGGGGTCGAGCAGTACTTC.